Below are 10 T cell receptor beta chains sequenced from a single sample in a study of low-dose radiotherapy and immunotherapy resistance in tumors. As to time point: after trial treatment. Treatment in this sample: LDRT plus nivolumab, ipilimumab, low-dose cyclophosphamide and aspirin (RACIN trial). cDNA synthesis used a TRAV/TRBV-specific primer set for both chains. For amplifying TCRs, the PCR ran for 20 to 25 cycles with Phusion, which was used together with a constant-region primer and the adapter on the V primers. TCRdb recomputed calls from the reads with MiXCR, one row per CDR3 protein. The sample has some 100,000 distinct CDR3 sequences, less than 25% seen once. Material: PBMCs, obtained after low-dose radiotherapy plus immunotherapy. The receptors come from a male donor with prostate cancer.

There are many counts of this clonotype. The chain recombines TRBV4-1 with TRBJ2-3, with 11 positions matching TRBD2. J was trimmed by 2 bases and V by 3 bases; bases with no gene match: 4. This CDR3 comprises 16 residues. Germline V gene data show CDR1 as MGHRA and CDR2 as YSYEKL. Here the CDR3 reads CASSHSSGGFTDTQYF. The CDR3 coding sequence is TGCGCCAGCAGCCATTCTAGCGGGGGGTTCACAGATACGCAGTATTTT.

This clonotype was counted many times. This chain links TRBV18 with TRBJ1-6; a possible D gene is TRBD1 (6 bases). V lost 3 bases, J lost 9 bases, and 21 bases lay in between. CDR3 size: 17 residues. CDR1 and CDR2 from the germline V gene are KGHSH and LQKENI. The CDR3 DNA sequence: TGTGCCAGCTCACCTAACCCCGGATTCAGGGGTGGTTCACCCCTCCACTTT. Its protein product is CASSPNPGFRGGSPLHF.

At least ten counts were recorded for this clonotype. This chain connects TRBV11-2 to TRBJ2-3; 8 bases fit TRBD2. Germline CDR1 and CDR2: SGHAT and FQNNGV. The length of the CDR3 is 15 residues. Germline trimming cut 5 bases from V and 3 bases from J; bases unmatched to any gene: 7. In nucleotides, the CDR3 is TGTGCCAGCAGCCCCGAGCGGGGGATTACAGATACGCAGTATTTT. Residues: CASSPERGITDTQYF. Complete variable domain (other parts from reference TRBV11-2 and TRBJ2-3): EAGVAQSPRYKIIEKRQSVAFWCNPISGHATLYWYQQILGQGPKLLIQFQNNGVVDDSQLPKDRFSAERLKGVDSTLKIQPAKLEDSAVYLCASSPERGITDTQYFGPGTRLTVL.

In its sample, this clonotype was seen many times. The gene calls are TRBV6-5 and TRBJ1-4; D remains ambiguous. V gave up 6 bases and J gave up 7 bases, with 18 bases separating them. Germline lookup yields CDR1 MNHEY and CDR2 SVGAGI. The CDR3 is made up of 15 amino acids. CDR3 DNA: TGTGCCAGCAGGGAACCGGGAGGAGACGGTGAAAAACTGTTTTTT. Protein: CASREPGGDGEKLFF.

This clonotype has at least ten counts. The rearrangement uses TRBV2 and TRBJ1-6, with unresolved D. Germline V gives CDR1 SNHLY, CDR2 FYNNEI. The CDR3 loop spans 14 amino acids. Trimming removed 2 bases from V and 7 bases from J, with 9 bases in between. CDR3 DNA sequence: TGTGCCAGCAGTGAACTGGTGAACAATTCACCCCTCCACTTT. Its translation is CASSELVNNSPLHF.

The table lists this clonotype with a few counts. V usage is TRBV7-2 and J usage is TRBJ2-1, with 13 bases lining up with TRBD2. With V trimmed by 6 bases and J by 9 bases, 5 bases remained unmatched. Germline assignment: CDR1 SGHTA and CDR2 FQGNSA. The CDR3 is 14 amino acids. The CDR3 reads CASSGLAGASEQFF. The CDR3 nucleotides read TGTGCCAGCAGTGGACTAGCGGGAGCCAGTGAGCAGTTCTTC.

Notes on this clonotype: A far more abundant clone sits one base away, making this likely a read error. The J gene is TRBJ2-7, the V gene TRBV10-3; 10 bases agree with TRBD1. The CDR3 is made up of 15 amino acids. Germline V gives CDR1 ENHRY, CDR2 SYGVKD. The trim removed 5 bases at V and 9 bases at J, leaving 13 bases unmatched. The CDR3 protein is CAISPPGTGEPRQYF. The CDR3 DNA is TGTGCCATCAGTCCTCCCGGGACAGGGGAGCCTAGGCAGTACTTC.

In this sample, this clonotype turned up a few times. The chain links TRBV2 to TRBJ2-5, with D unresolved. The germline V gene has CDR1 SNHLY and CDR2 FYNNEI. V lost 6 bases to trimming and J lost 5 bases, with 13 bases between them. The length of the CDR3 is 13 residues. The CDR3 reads CASRPEQRETQYF. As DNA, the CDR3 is TGTGCCAGCAGACCTGAACAGAGGGAGACCCAGTACTTC.

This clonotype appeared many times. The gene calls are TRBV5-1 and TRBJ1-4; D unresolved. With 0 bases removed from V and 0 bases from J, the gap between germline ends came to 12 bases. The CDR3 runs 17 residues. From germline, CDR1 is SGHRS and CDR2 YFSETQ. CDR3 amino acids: CASSLVTGIATNEKLFF. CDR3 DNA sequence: TGCGCCAGCAGCTTGGTTACGGGAATTGCAACTAATGAAAAACTGTTTTTT. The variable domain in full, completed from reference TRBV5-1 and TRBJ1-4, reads KAGVTQTPRYLIKTRGQQVTLSCSPISGHRSVSWYQQTPGQGLQFLFEYFSETQRNKGNFPGRFSGRQFSNSRSEMNVSTLELGDSALYLCASSLVTGIATNEKLFFGSGTQLSVL.

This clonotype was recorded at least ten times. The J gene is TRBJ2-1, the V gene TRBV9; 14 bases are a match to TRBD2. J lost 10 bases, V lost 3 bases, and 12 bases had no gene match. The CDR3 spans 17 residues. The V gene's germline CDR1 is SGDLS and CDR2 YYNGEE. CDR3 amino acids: CASSATSGGEGIREQFF. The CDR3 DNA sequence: TGTGCCAGCAGCGCGACTAGCGGGGGGGAAGGTATTCGGGAGCAGTTCTTC.